The clone carrying this T cell receptor beta chain has ten or more counts. This record belongs to a study of regulatory T cells in long-lasting Graves disease. Study-wide context: Graves' patients with a new diagnosis had received antithyroid drugs under 3 months.

To make TCR beta libraries, researchers used iRepertoire HTBI primers and Arm-PCR of CDR3 regions. Each CDR3 protein is one row after TCRdb ran MiXCR on the multiplex PCR reads. The sample includes hundreds of thousands of distinct CDR3 sequences, less than 20% of them seen just once. This CDR3 has 13 amino acids. V lost 1 base to trimming and J lost 0 bases, with 1 base between them. Time point indicated: newly diagnosed GD, antithyroid drugs for less than 3 months. The TCR library was made from RNA extracted from PBMCs. The sequence came from a female donor with Graves disease. The specimen comprised peripheral blood mononuclear cells (PBMCs), sampled at new diagnosis, from a patient treated with antithyroid drugs. V gene TRBV12-3 or TRBV12-4 combines with J gene TRBJ1-5; D is uncertain. The CDR3 DNA is TGTGCCAGCAGTTTAGTTAGCAATCAGCCCCAGCATTTT. This encodes CASSLVSNQPQHF.